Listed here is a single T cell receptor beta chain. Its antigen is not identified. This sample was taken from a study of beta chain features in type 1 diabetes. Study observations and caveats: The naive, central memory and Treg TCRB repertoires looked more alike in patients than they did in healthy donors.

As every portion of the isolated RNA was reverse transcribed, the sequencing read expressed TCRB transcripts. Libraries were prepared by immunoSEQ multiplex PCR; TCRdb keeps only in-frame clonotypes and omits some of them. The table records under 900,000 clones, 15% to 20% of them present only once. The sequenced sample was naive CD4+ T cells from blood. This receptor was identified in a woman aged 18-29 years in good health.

The CDR3 region is CASSRESRYNEQFF. The CDR3 bases are TGTGCCAGCAGTCGGGAGTCACGCTACAATGAGCAGTTCTTC. This sequence joins TRBV25-1 and TRBJ2-1; a possible D gene is TRBD2 (6 bases). V lost 5 bases, J lost 3 bases, and 11 bases lay in between. CDR1 and CDR2 (germline): MGHDK, SYGVNS. The CDR3 has 14 residues.